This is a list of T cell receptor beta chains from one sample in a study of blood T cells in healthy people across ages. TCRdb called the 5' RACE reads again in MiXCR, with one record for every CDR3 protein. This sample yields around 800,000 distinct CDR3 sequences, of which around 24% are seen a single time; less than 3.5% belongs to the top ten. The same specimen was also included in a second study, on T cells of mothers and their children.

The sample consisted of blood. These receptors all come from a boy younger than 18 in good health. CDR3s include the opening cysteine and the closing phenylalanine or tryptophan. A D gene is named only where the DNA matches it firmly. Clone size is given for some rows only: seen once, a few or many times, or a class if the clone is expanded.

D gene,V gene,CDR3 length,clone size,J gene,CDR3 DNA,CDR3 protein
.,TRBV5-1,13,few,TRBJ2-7,TGCGCCAGCAGTGGGCAGGACTCCTACGAGCAGTACTTC,CASSGQDSYEQYF
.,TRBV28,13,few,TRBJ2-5,TGTGCCAGCAGGCTTACAGGGAGAGAGACCCAGTACTTC,CASRLTGRETQYF
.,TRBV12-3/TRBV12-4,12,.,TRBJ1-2,TGTGCCAGGAGACCTCAGGGAGAGGGCTACACCTTC,CARRPQGEGYTF
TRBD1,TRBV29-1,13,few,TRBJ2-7,TGCAGCTCTCTCGACAGGGGGCTCGACGAGCAGTACTTC,CSSLDRGLDEQYF
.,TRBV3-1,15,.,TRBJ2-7,TGTGCCAGCAGCCAAGCCGGACAGCGGCTCTACGAGCAGTACTTC,CASSQAGQRLYEQYF
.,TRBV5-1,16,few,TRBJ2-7,TGCGCCAGCAGCTTGGAGGGGCCTAGCCGGACCTACGAGCAGTACTTC,CASSLEGPSRTYEQYF
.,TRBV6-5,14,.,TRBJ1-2,TGTGCCAGCAGTTACTCAGTGAGGGGGTATGGCTACACCTTC,CASSYSVRGYGYTF
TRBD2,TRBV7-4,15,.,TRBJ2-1,TGTGCCAGCAGCTTAAAAAGGGAGGGTTTGGATGAGCAGTTCTTC,CASSLKREGLDEQFF
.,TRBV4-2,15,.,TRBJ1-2,TGTGCCAGCAGCCAAGTAAGAGGGGCTAACTATGGCTACACCTTC,CASSQVRGANYGYTF
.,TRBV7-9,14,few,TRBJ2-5,TGTGCCAGCATGAAGAGGGGGGCTCGAGAGACCCAGTACTTC,CASMKRGARETQYF
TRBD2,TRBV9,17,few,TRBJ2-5,TGTGCCAGCAGCGTAGGGTCTAGCGGGGCGTACCAAGAGACCCAGTACTTC,CASSVGSSGAYQETQYF
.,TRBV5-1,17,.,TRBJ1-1,TGCGCCAGCAGCTTGCTACGGGGTTTTCCGATGAACACTGAAGCTTTCTTT,CASSLLRGFPMNTEAFF